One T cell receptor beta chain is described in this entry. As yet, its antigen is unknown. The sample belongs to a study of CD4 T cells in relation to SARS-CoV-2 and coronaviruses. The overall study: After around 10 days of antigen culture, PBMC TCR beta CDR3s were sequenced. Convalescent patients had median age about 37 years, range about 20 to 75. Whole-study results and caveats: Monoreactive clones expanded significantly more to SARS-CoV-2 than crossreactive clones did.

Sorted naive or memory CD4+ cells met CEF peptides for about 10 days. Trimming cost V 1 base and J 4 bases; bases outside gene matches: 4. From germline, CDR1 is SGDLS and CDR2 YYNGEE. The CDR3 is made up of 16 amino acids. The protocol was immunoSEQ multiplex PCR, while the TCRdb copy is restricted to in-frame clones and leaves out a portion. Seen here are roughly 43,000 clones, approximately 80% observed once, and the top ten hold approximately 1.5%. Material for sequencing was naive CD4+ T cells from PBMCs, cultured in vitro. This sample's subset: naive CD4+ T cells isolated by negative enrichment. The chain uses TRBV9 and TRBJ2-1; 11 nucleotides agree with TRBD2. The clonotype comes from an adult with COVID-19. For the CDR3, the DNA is TGTGCCAGCAGCGTACTAGCGGGAGGTAGTTACAATGAGCAGTTCTTC. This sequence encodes CASSVLAGGSYNEQFF.